The sequence of this T cell receptor (beta chain) was determined in a study of T cells in Graves' hyperthyroidism and ophthalmopathy. This clonotype was recorded many times. Amplification targeted TCR beta CDR3 regions from RNA transcripts. HTBI primers were used for first-round RT-PCR of the TCR CDR3. MiXCR, run by TCRdb on the multiplex PCR reads, gives a single entry per CDR3 protein. The table has around 340,000 distinct CDR3 sequences, roughly 20% seen once. This clonotype was obtained from a woman aged 40 to 55 with Graves' ophthalmopathy. Sequencing was carried out using blood.

CDR3 sequence (DNA): TGCAGTGCTAAACACGGACTCCAATCTCCAAGCTCCTACGAGCAGTACTTC. This encodes CSAKHGLQSPSSYEQYF. This chain uses TRBV20-1 with TRBJ2-7; possible D gene TRBD2, 5 bases. Germline values: CDR1 DFQATT, CDR2 SNEGSKA (reference sequence). The CDR3 contains 17 residues. With 4 bases removed from V and 0 bases from J, the gap between germline ends came to 22 bases.